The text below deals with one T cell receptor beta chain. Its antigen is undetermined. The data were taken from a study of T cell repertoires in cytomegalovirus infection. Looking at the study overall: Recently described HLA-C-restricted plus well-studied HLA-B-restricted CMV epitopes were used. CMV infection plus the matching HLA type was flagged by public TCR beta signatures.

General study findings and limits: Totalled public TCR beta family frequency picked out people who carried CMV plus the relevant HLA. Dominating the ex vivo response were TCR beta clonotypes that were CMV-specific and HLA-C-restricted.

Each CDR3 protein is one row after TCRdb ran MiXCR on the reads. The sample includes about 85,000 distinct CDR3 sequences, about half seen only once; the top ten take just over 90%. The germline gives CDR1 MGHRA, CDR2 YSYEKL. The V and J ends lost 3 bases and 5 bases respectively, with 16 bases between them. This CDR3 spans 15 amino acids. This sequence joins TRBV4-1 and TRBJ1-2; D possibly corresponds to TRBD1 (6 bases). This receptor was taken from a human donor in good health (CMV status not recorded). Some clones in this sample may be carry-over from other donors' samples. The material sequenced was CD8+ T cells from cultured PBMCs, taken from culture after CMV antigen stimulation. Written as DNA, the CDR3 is TGCGCCAGCAGCCACAACAGGGACGCGTTATATGGCTACACCTTC. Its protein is CASSHNRDALYGYTF.